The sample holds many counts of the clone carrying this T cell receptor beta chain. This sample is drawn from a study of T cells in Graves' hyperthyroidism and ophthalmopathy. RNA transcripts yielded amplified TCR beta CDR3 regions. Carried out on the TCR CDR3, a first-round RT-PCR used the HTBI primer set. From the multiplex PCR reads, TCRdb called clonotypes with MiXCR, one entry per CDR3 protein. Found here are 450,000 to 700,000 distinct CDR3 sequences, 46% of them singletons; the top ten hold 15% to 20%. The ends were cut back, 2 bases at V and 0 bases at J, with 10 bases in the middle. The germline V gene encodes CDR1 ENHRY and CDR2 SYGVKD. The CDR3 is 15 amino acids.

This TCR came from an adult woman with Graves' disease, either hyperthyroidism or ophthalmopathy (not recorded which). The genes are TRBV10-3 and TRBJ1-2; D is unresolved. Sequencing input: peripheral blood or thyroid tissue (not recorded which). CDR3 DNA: TGTGCCATCAGTGAGAGAGGCCAGTCTAACTATGGCTACACCTTC. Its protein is CAISERGQSNYGYTF.